The sequence of this T cell receptor beta chain was determined in a study of shared clonotypes between healthy human individuals. Concerning this clone: With only one base between it and a far larger clone, this is likely a read error. Other nucleotide sequences from this sample produce the same CDR3.

Germline assignment: CDR1 SGDLS and CDR2 YYNGEE. The junction had 0 bases not matched to a gene; V was cut back by 5 bases and J by 1 base. There are 14 residues in the CDR3. Assay used: immunoSEQ multiplex PCR; TCRdb lists only in-frame clones, some missing. The sample lists 950,000 to 1,300,000 clones, roughly 75% occurring once. Sequenced input: memory CD4+ T cells sorted from blood. Subset meaning: CD45RA-negative fraction. This TCR was recovered from a man in his late teens or twenties in good health. The chain has TRBV9 and TRBJ2-2, with TRBD1 matching over 9 bases. The CDR3 sequence: CASRGQGNTGELFF. The DNA for the CDR3 is TGTGCCAGCAGGGGACAGGGGAACACCGGGGAGCTGTTTTTT.